Given below is one TCR beta chain in context. The data were obtained in a study of shared T cell receptors in the human thymus. Here immunoSEQ multiplex PCR was the method, and the copy in TCRdb shows in-frame clones only, minus some. The sample has 720,000 or so clones, 75% to 90% seen once. V lost 1 base, J lost 5 bases, and 20 bases lay in between. The germline gives CDR1 SNHLY, CDR2 FYNNEI. This CDR3 region has 17 residues. These data were also filed under a second study, of human thymus T cells.

J is TRBJ2-5 and V is TRBV2; no clear D. The TCR comes from a girl in the first two years of life with a congenital heart defect. Input material: thymocytes. CDR3 coding DNA: TGTGCCAGCAGTGAAGGGCACAACCAACACATAATTGAGACCCAGTACTTC. This encodes CASSEGHNQHIIETQYF.